This T cell receptor beta chain was profiled in a study of cytomegalovirus exposure and HLA in healthy donors. Broader study findings: Association of a missense DCLRE1C variant with TCR beta V- and J-gene trimming was reported in a later analysis. A later analysis reportedly found that, within productive TCRs, an Asian-associated ancestry cluster had fewer N-insertions than the mean observed across the roughly 700 donors. Most TCR sequences showed up rarely, but some public TCRs showed up in many donors. Researchers counted roughly 150 TCR beta chains as cytomegalovirus-associated.

As concerns this clone: Antigen unknown.

The CDR3 contains 14 residues. Germline CDR1 reads KGHSH; CDR2 reads LQKENI. V gave up 5 bases and J gave up 8 bases; unmatched junction bases: 10. The primer mix had 60 Vbeta and 13 Jbeta primers. The assay was immunoSEQ multiplex PCR, and TCRdb's table has in-frame clones only and misses some. The sample lists roughly 120,000 clones; about 81% were seen once. This sequence joins TRBV18 and TRBJ1-2; TRBD1 aligns across 8 bases. This clonotype was sampled from a woman aged 25 to 39 in good health and CMV-seronegative. The sample comprised PBMCs. CDR3: CASSSDRVLGGYTF. CDR3 sequence (DNA): TGTGCCAGCTCATCGGACAGGGTGTTGGGGGGCTACACCTTC.